Listed below are T cell receptor beta chains from one sample, sequenced in a study of blood T cell repertoires in COVID-19. Using immunoSEQ multiplex PCR, the repertoire was profiled, and TCRdb retains in-frame clones only, with some absent. The top ten hold 20% to 25% of the sample, which has about 190,000 clones, about 85% seen once. The sequenced material came from PBMCs or T cells enriched from blood (not recorded which). The source is a woman aged 40 to 55 in a cohort exposed to, infected with or recovered from COVID-19 (not recorded which). The CDR3 runs from the conserved cysteine through the conserved F or W. A D gene is named only where the DNA matches it firmly. Rows give clone size only sometimes, using once, few, many, or a class for an expanded clone.

J gene | clone size | D gene | V gene | CDR3 DNA | CDR3 protein
TRBJ1-5 | - | - | TRBV2 | TGTGCCAGCAGTGTAACGACAGGAGCGAATCAGCCCCAGCATTTT | CASSVTTGANQPQHF
TRBJ1-5 | - | TRBD1 | TRBV7-8 | TGTGCCAGCAGCTTAGAAGGGACAGGGTGGGGGGATCAGCCCCAGCATTTT | CASSLEGTGWGDQPQHF
TRBJ2-2 | - | - | TRBV4-1 | TGCGCCAGCAGCCTAAAAGGGGGGGACACCGGGGAGCTGTTTTTT | CASSLKGGDTGELFF
TRBJ1-6 | - | - | TRBV7-9 | TGTGCCAGCAGCTTAGGGGCTGTAAGGTCACCCCTCCACTTT | CASSLGAVRSPLHF
TRBJ2-6 | - | TRBD1 | TRBV27 | TGTGCCAGCAGTCTCCGGGACAGGCACTCTGGGGCCAACGTCCTGACTTTC | CASSLRDRHSGANVLTF
TRBJ2-1 | - | TRBD2 | TRBV27 | TGTGCCAGCAGTATTACTAGCGGGGAGTACAATGAGCAGTTCTTC | CASSITSGEYNEQFF
TRBJ1-5 | - | - | TRBV27 | TGTGCCAGTAAGCATAGCAATCAGCCCCAGCATTTT | CASKHSNQPQHF
TRBJ1-2 | - | - | TRBV7-9 | TGTGCCAGCAGCTTTCCTCCGACAGGCCCCGGGTTTGGCTACACCTTC | CASSFPPTGPGFGYTF
TRBJ2-6 | - | - | TRBV4-2 | TGTGCCAGCAGCCAAGATCAGGGGTCTGGGGCCAACGTCCTGACTTTC | CASSQDQGSGANVLTF
TRBJ2-3 | - | TRBD2 | TRBV4-3 | TGCGCCAGCAGCCAAGATGCCGGACTAGCGGATCGCACAGATACGCAGTATTTT | CASSQDAGLADRTDTQYF
TRBJ1-5 | - | TRBD1 | TRBV7-8 | TGTGCCAGCAGCTACCGGGACAGGGGGAATCAGCCCCAGCATTTT | CASSYRDRGNQPQHF
TRBJ1-1 | - | - | TRBV5-6 | TGTGCCAGCATTCTTGGTGTGGCGGGCACTGAAGCTTTCTTT | CASILGVAGTEAFF
TRBJ1-3 | - | TRBD1 | TRBV2 | TGTGCCAGCAGTGCGGGGGACAGGAGCTCTGGAAACACCATATATTTT | CASSAGDRSSGNTIYF
TRBJ1-2 | - | TRBD1 | TRBV7-9 | TGTGCCAGCAGCGCTTCCGGGACAGCTAACTATGGCTACACCTTC | CASSASGTANYGYTF
TRBJ2-7 | - | - | TRBV24-1 | TGTGCCACCAGTGATGGTGCGGGACCTAAATACGAGCAGTACTTC | CATSDGAGPKYEQYF
TRBJ1-2 | - | - | TRBV4-1 | TGCGCCAGCAGCCAAGAGTTTCGGGGGGTGGGAGGCTACACCTTC | CASSQEFRGVGGYTF
TRBJ2-2 | - | TRBD2 | TRBV9 | TGTGCCAGCAGCGCCCTCCGGGCTAGCGGGAGTAGATGGAACACCGGGGAGCTGTTTTTT | CASSALRASGSRWNTGELFF
TRBJ1-4 | - | TRBD1 | TRBV4-1 | TGCGCCAGCAGCCATGGACAGGGGGCGAGGGAAAAACTGTTTTTT | CASSHGQGAREKLFF
TRBJ1-6 | - | TRBD1 | TRBV18 | TGTGCCAGCTCCGGGACAGATTCGGATTCACCCCTCCACTTT | CASSGTDSDSPLHF
TRBJ2-7 | - | TRBD2 | TRBV4-2 | TGTGCCAGCAGCCCCGGGGGGGCCTACGAGCAGTACTTC | CASSPGGAYEQYF
TRBJ2-1 | - | TRBD2 | TRBV6-4 | TGTGCCAGCAGTGACTCAGGAGAGGGGAGGGACTACAATGAGCAGTTCTTC | CASSDSGEGRDYNEQFF
TRBJ2-1 | - | TRBD1 | TRBV5-5 | TGTGCCAGCAGCAAGGGACAGGGAAGCCGACACGGTGAGCAGTTCTTC | CASSKGQGSRHGEQFF
TRBJ1-1 | once | TRBD1 | TRBV3-1/TRBV3-2 | TGTGCCAGCAGCCTTGGTGGGACAGGGGTCTTGAGCACTGAAGCTTTCTTT | CASSLGGTGVLSTEAFF
TRBJ1-2 | - | TRBD1 | TRBV3-1/TRBV3-2 | TGTGCCAGCAGCCACCCGGACAGGGCTGGCTACACCTTC | CASSHPDRAGYTF
TRBJ2-7 | - | - | TRBV28 | TGTGCCAGCAGGCGGATTGCCGAGCAGTACTTC | CASRRIAEQYF
TRBJ1-1 | - | - | TRBV7-9 | TGTGCCAGCAGCGCTCAGGGGAACACTGAAGCTTTCTTT | CASSAQGNTEAFF
TRBJ2-3 | - | TRBD2 | TRBV30 | TGTGCCTGGAGTGTACGCGGGAGTGGGGCAGATACGCAGTATTTT | CAWSVRGSGADTQYF